This paragraph reports one T cell receptor (beta chain). Its cognate antigen is unknown. The data stem from a study of shared clonotypes between healthy human individuals. General study findings and limits: Among donors, sharing of clonotypes was expected to be affected by sequencing depth. Having only a few donors restricted how much genetic and exposure-history diversity was captured. Some naive CD4 clonotypes, 4.5% to 5.5%, turned up in common across a few donors.

Trimming took off 4 bases at V and 8 bases at J, with 13 bases between the two ends. In germline, CDR1 is SGDLS, CDR2 YYNGEE. The CDR3 has 13 residues. Clones were sequenced by immunoSEQ multiplex PCR, and TCRdb holds only the in-frame ones, with some missing. There are roughly 2.2 million clones in the sample; 85% to 95% occur only once, and more than 0.35% lies in the top ten. Material for sequencing was naive CD4+ T cells from PBMCs. The subset was: CD45RA+ positively selected. This sequence was found in a man younger than 35 in good health. Some clones in this sample may be carry-over from other donors' samples. The chain is built from TRBV9 and TRBJ2-1, with D possibly being TRBD1 (6 bases). The CDR3 spells CASSFQGKDEQFF. In nucleotides, the CDR3 is TGTGCCAGCAGCTTTCAGGGGAAGGATGAGCAGTTCTTC.